The sequence of this T cell receptor beta chain was determined in a study of regulatory T cells in long-lasting Graves disease (dated by TCRdb to 2020 to 2023). Study-level background: Antithyroid drugs had been taken for less than 3 months by newly diagnosed Graves' disease patients. The study took place in China and was registered as a clinical trial. A total of around 35 samples underwent TCR sequencing: about 13 from persistent and roughly 20 from newly diagnosed Graves' disease patients. This study used TCR sequencing and RNA sequencing of peripheral blood to compare persistent Graves' disease patients against newly diagnosed Graves' disease patients.

The time point label, read with the paper, signifies: newly diagnosed GD, antithyroid drugs for less than 3 months. For both TCR sequencing and RNA sequencing, RNA was extracted from PBMCs using TRIzol. The diagnosis of Graves' disease was made according to American Thyroid Association guidelines. Recruitment of patients was carried out at an endocrinology department in Xi'an, China. Each patient gave approximately 9 milliliters of peripheral blood, collected in an EDTA anticoagulant tube. Ficoll Paque Plus density gradient separation was used to isolate PBMCs, and no further T cell sorting was performed. An Agilent 2100 Bioanalyzer and agarose gel were used to assess RNA quality, and a NanoDrop 2000 was used to measure RNA concentration. According to the germline V gene, CDR1 reads SGHRS and CDR2 reads YFSETQ. V was cut back by 6 bases and J by 3 bases, leaving a gap of 15 bases between them. Including cysteine and phenylalanine, the CDR3 has 14 amino acids. CDR3 DNA only is kept here, 42 bases in frame from base 1.

What the research found in general, with its limitations: Sequencing and analysis were limited to the TCR beta chain. More public clonotypes were shared among persistent patients (roughly 2,900) than among newly diagnosed patients (more than 900). Persistent Graves' disease patients showed lower TCR Shannon entropy and fewer highly expanded clones than newly diagnosed patients, suggesting clonal expansion. Only peripheral blood was studied, because thyroid tissue, the primary lesion, was inaccessible. The small sample size was acknowledged by the authors as a limitation that may reduce accuracy. Preferential use of TRBV28, TRBJ1-2 and TRBJ2-5 was observed in persistent disease, whereas TRBV20-1 and TRBJ2-1 were favored in newly diagnosed disease.

Comment on this clonotype: This receptor's antigen is unknown. Base qualities were left out, and no much larger clone turns up one base away.

The library was built by means of multiplex PCR. Data came from an Illumina HiSeq 4000. iRepertoire HTBI primers and Arm-PCR amplification of CDR3 regions were used to construct TCR beta libraries. Before sequencing, the PCR products underwent gel purification. Per the source publication's procedure: A total of some 60 TRBV and about 13 TRBJ segments were identified across samples and were used for gene usage analysis of CDR3 amino acid clonotypes. COPE and FqMerger were used to merge the filtered high-quality paired reads into contigs. BLAST was used to align contigs to IMGT TRBV, TRBD and TRBJ reference genes, and CDR3 was defined according to IMGT. Highly expanded clones were defined as clonotypes with a frequency above 0.1%. Repertoire diversity was measured by Shannon entropy, and V-J evenness by the Gini coefficient. A clonotype found in more than one individual was treated as public. The public reads were quality trimmed at Q25 with fastp and then assembled into clones with MiXCR by TCRdb, keeping productive beta chains. Merged by CDR3 protein, the rows form single entries marked with the most common genes and DNA. The V and J calls shown here were made by TCRdb, not taken from the authors' results. The table for this sample lists 400,000 to 500,000 distinct CDR3 sequences; 14% to 15% of them were counted only once. The ten largest clones take up 16% of the sample.

This sample also belongs to another study, concerning T cells in Graves' hyperthyroidism and ophthalmopathy. As that second study puts it: A patient counted as having stable Graves' hyperthyroidism if no progression to ophthalmopathy occurred over 18 months of follow-up. Hyperthyroidism patients were newly diagnosed, with disease duration under 2 months, and aged 18 to 65 years. Any patient with an uncontrolled infection, another autoimmune disease, pregnancy or lactation was excluded. Diagnoses were established on the basis of clinical symptoms, serum thyroxine and TRAb, thyroid ultrasound, and orbital computed tomography. For the first round of RT-PCR on the TCR CDR3, the HTBI primer set was used together with the Qiagen OneStep RT-PCR kit. Blood samples also contained most of the expanded thyroid clonotypes (frequency above 0.001), which suggests that blood repertoires may reflect thyroid immune responses. In cross-validation, a model built on a 13 V-J signature told ophthalmopathy apart from stable hyperthyroidism with less than 90% sensitivity and roughly 83% specificity, and in testing the same model reached 80%/75%. During validation, the model predicted progression to ophthalmopathy a median of about 6.3 months ahead of onset, with more than 55% sensitivity and about 72% specificity. TCR V-J signatures able to tell the groups apart were searched for in a discovery cohort of around 95 patients, of whom approximately 40 had Graves' ophthalmopathy and about 55 had stable Graves' hyperthyroidism. Whether ophthalmopathy could be predicted prospectively was tested in an independent validation cohort made up of roughly 19 hyperthyroidism patients plus 17 patients who later progressed to ophthalmopathy. The roughly 94 discovery patients were randomly split 7:3 into training and test sets. In addition, the study compared T-cell repertoires in thyroid tissue and in blood from roughly six Graves' hyperthyroidism patients. Following sampling, methimazole starting at 30 mg daily was given to hyperthyroidism patients, and high-dose intravenous methylprednisolone was given to ophthalmopathy patients. Libraries were constructed in a second round of multiplex PCR, after which size selection and purification were performed. Paired-end sequencing of the libraries was performed with 100 bp reads on an Illumina HiSeq2000. SOAPnuke was used to process the raw data, with reads discarded if the reads contained adapters or uncalled bases, had a mean Phred below 15, or lacked an exact constant-primer or identifier match. COPE v1.2.5 was used to merge high-quality paired reads, and clonotypes were defined as unique nucleotide sequences. Clonotypes were aligned to IMGT TRBV, TRBD and TRBJ reference segments using MiTCR v1.1. The analysis was restricted to V-J combinations with a frequency above 0.0001, which together covered roughly 99% of the repertoires. The TCS score was defined as F50 (clonal expansion) divided by E x V (chaos), with BLOSUM62-based TCRdist calculated between CDR3 peptides within each V-J. Welch's t-statistics and random forest reduced roughly 500 V-J features to roughly 13, which were used in a naive Bayes classifier (R e1071). Sample size was not statistically predetermined, and investigators were not blinded to group allocation. The paper reports TCR Vbeta CDR3 sequencing of some 140 peripheral blood samples: 40 to 45 ophthalmopathy, roughly 74 hyperthyroidism and approximately 17 progressor patients.

The sequence was collected from a young woman with Graves disease. Donor details come from another sample of the same person, matched by shared clones. This receptor chain uses TRBV5-1 and TRBJ1-2; the best D guess is TRBD1, with 5 bases matching. Sequencing used peripheral blood mononuclear cells (PBMCs), obtained at new diagnosis, from a patient treated with antithyroid drugs. The DNA sequence reads TGCGCCAGCACGCAAGGGGCTGGAGACTATGGCTACACCTTC. This codes for CASTQGAGDYGYTF.